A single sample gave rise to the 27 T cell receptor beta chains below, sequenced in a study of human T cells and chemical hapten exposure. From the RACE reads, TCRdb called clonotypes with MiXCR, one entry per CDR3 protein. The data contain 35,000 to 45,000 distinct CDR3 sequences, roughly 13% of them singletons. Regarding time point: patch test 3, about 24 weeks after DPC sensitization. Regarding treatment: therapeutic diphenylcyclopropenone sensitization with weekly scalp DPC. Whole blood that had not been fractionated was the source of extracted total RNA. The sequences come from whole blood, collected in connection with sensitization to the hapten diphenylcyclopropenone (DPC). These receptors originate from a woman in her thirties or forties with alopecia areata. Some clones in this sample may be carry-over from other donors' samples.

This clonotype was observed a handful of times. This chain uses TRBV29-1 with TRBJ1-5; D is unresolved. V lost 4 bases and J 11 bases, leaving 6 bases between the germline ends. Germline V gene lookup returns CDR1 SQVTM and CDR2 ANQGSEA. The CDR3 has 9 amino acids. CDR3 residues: CSVAGTQHF. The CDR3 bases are TGCAGCGTTGCCGGGACCCAGCATTTT.

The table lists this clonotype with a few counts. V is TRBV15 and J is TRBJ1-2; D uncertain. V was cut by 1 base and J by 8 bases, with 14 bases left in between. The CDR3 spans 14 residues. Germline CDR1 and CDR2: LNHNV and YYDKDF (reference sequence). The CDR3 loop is CATSRVLTLVGYTF. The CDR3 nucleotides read TGTGCCACCAGCAGAGTGCTAACGCTTGTGGGCTACACCTTC.

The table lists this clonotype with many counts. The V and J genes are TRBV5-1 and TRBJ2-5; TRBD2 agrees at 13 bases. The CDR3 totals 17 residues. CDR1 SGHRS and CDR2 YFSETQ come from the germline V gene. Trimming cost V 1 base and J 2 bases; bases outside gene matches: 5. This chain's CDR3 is CASSLMGTSGVQETQYF. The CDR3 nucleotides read TGCGCCAGCAGCTTGATGGGGACTAGCGGGGTTCAAGAGACCCAGTACTTC.

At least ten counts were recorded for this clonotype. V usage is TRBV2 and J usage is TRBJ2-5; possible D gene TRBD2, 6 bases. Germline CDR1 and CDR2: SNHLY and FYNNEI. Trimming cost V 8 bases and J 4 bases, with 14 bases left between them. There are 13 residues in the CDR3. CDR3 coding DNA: TGTGCCAGCTGTCAACTAGCCTTAGAGACCCAGTACTTC. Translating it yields CASCQLALETQYF.

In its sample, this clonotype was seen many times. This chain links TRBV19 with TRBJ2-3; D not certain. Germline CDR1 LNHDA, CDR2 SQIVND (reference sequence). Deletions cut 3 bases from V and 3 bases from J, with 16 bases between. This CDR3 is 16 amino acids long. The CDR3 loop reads CASSIRAQVRTDTQYF. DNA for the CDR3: TGTGCCAGTAGTATTAGGGCCCAGGTCAGGACAGATACGCAGTATTTT.

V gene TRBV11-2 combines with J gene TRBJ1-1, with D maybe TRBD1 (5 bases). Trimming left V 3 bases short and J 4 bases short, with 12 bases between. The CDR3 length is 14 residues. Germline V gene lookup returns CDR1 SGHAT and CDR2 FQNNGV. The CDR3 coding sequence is TGTGCCAGCAGCTTCGAGCAGGGTAGCACTGAAGCTTTCTTT. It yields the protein CASSFEQGSTEAFF.

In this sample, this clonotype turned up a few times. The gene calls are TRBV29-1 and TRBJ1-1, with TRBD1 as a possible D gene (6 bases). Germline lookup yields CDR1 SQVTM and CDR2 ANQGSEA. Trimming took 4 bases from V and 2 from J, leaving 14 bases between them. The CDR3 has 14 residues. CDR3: CSVVQQGLNTEAFF. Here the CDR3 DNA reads TGCAGCGTTGTCCAACAGGGACTTAACACTGAAGCTTTCTTT.

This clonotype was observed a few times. The CDR3 loop reads CASGGPYEQYF. CDR3 bases: TGTGCCAGCGGGGGGCCCTACGAGCAGTACTTC. The chain has TRBV2 and TRBJ2-7; TRBD1 or TRBD2 may be the D gene (6 bases each). Per the germline V gene, CDR1 is SNHLY and CDR2 is FYNNEI. This CDR3 contains 11 residues. V was pared by 8 bases and J by 2 bases, with 7 bases between.

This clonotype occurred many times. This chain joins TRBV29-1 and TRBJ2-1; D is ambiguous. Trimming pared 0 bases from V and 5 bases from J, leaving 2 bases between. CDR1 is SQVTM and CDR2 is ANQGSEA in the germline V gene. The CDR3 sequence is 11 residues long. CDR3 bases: TGCAGCGTTGAAGATAACAATGAGCAGTTCTTC. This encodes CSVEDNNEQFF.

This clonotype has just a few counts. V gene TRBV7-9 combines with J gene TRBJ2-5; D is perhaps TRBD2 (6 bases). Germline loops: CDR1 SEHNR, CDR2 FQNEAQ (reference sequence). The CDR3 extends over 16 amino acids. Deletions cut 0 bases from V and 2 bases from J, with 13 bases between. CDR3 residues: CASSLAQRVLQETQYF. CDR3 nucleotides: TGTGCCAGCAGCTTAGCTCAGCGGGTCCTACAAGAGACCCAGTACTTC. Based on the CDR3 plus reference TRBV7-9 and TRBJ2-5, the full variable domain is DTGVSQNPRHKITKRGQNVTFRCDPISEHNRLYWYRQTLGQGPEFLTYFQNEAQLEKSRLLSDRFSAERPKGSFSTLEIQRTEQGDSAMYLCASSLAQRVLQETQYFGPGTRLLVL.

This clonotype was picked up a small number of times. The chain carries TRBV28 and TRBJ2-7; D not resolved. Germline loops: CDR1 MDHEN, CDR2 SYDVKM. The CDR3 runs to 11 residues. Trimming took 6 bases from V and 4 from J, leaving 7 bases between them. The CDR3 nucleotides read TGTGCCAGCAGCATATGGTACGAGCAGTACTTC. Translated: CASSIWYEQYF.

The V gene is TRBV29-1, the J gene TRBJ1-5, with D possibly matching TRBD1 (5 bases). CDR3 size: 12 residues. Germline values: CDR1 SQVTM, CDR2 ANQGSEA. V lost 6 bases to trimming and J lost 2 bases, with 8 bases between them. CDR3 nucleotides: TGCAGCGTCATACAGGGCAATCAGCCCCAGCATTTT. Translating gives CSVIQGNQPQHF.

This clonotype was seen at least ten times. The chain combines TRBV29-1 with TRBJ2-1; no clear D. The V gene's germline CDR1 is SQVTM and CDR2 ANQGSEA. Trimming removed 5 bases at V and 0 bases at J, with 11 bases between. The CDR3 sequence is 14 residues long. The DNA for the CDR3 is TGCAGCGTTCGAGCCGAAAGCTCCTACAATGAGCAGTTCTTC. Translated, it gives CSVRAESSYNEQFF.

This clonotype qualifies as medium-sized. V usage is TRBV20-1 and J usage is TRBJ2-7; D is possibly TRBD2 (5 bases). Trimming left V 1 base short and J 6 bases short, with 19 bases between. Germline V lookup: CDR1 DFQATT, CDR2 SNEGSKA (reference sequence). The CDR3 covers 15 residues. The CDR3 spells CSARAPTGGPGEQYF. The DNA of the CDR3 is TGCAGTGCTAGAGCTCCGACCGGAGGCCCGGGCGAGCAGTACTTC.

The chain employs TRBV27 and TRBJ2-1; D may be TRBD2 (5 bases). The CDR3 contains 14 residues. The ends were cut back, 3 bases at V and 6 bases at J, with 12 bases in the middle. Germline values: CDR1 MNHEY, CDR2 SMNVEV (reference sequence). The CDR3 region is CASSFPAALNEQFF. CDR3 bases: TGTGCCAGCAGTTTCCCAGCGGCACTCAATGAGCAGTTCTTC.

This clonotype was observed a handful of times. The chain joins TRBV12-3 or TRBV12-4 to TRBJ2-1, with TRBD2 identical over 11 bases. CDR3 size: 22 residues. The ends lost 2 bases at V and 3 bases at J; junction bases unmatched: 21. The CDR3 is CASSLSGGGTSGPNTLYNEQFF. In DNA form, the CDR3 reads TGTGCCAGCAGTTTATCGGGGGGCGGGACTAGCGGACCCAATACCCTCTACAATGAGCAGTTCTTC.

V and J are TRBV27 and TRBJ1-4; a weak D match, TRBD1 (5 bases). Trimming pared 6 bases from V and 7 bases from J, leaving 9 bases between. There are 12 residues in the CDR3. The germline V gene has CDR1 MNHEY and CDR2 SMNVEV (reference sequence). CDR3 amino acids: CASSSGGEKLFF. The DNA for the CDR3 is TGTGCCAGCAGCTCGGGGGGTGAAAAACTGTTTTTT.

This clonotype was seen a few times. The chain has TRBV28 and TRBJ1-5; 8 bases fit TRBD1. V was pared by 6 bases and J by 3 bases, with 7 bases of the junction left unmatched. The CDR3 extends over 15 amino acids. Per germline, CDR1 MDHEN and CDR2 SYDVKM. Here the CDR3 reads CASRATGGFNQPQHF. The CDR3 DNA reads TGTGCCAGCAGGGCAACAGGGGGGTTCAATCAGCCCCAGCATTTT.

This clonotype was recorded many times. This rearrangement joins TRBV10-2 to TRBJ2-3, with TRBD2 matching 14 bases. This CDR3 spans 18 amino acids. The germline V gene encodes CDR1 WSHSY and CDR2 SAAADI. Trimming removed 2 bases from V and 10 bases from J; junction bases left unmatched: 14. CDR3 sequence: CASSEPMGLAGVRGAQYF. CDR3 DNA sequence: TGCGCCAGCAGTGAGCCGATGGGACTAGCGGGAGTCCGGGGCGCGCAGTATTTT.

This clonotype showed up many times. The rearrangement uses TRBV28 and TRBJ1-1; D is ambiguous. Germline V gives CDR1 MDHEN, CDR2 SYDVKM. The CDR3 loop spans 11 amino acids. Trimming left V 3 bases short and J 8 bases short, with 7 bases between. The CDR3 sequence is CASSLSREAFF. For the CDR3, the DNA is TGTGCCAGCAGTTTGAGTAGGGAAGCTTTCTTT.

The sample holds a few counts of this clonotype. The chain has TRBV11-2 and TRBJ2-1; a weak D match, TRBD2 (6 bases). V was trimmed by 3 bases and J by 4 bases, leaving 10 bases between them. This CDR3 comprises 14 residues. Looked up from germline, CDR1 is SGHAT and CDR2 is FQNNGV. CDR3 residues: CASSLSGRYNEQFF. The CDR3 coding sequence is TGTGCCAGCAGCTTGTCAGGGAGGTACAATGAGCAGTTCTTC.

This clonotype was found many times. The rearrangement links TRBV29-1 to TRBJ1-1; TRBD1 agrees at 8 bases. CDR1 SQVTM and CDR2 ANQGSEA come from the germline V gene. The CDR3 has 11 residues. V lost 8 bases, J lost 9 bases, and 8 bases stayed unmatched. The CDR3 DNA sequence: TGCAGCACAGGACAGGGTTTTCAAGCTTTCTTT. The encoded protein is CSTGQGFQAFF.

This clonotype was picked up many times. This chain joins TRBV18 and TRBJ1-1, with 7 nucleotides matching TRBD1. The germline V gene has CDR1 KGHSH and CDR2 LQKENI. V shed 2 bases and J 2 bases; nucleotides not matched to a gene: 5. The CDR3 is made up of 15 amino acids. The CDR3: CASSPFTGENTEAFF. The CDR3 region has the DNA TGTGCCAGCTCACCATTTACAGGGGAAAACACTGAAGCTTTCTTT.

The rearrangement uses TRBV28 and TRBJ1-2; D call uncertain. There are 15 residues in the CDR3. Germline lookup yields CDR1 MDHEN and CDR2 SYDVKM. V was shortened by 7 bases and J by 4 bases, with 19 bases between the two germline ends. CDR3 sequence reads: CASNEAATLGYGYTF. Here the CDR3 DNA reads TGTGCCAGCAACGAGGCAGCTACCCTAGGCTATGGCTACACCTTC.

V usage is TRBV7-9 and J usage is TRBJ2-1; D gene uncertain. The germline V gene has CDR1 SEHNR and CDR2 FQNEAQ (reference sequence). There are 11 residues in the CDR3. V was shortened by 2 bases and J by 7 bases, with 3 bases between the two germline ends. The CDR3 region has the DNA TGTGCCAGCAGCTTACGGAATGAGCAGTTCTTC. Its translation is CASSLRNEQFF.

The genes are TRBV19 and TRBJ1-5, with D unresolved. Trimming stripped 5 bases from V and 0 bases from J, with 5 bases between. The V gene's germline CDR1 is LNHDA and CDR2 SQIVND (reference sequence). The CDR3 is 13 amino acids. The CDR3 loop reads CASSQVSNQPQHF. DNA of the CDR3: TGTGCCAGTAGTCAAGTTAGCAATCAGCCCCAGCATTTT. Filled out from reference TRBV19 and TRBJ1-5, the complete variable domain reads DGGITQSPKYLFRKEGQNVTLSCEQNLNHDAMYWYRQDPGQGLRLIYYSQIVNDFQKGDIAEGYSVSREKKESFPLTVTSAQKNPTAFYLCASSQVSNQPQHFGDGTRLSIL.

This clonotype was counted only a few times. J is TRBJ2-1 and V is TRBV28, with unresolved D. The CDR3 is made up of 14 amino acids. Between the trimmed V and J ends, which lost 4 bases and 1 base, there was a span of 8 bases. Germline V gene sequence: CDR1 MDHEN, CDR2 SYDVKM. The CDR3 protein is CASSSGVSYNEQFF. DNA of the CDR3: TGTGCCAGCAGTTCGGGCGTTTCCTACAATGAGCAGTTCTTC.